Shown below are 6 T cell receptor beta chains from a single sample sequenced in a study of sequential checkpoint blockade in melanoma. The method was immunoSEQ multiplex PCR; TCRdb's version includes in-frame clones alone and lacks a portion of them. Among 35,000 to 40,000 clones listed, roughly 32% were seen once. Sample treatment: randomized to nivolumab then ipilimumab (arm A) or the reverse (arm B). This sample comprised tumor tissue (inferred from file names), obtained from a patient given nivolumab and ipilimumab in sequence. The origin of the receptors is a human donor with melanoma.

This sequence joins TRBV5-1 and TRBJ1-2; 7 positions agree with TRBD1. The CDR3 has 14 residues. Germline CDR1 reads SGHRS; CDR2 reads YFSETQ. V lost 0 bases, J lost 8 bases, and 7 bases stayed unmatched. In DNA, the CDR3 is TGCGCCAGCAGCTTGGGACAGGGTATAGGAGGCTACACCTTC. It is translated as CASSLGQGIGGYTF.

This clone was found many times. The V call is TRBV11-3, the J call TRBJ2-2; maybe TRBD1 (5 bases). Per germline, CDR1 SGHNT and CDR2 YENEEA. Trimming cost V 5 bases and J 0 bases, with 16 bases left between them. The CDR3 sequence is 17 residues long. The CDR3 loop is CASSPVLGHPNTGELFF. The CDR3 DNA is TGTGCCAGCAGCCCTGTTCTGGGGCACCCGAACACCGGGGAGCTGTTTTTT.

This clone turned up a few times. The CDR3 sequence is CASSQDPGVISNQPQHF. CDR3 bases: TGCGCCAGCAGCCAAGACCCGGGAGTGATAAGCAATCAGCCCCAGCATTTT. The rearrangement uses TRBV4-1 and TRBJ1-5; D gene uncertain. Germline CDR1 and CDR2: MGHRA and YSYEKL. The CDR3 has 17 amino acids. V was shortened by 0 bases and J by 1 base, with 13 bases between the two germline ends.

CDR3 sequence (DNA): TGTGCCAGTAGTATACTTTGGGGGGGCCGGGCCAACGTCCTGACTTTC. Its protein is CASSILWGGRANVLTF. The chain couples TRBV19 to TRBJ2-6; a possible D gene is TRBD2 (7 bases). The germline V gene has CDR1 LNHDA and CDR2 SQIVND (reference sequence). V lost 2 bases and J lost 5, with 13 bases in between. The CDR3 is made up of 16 amino acids.

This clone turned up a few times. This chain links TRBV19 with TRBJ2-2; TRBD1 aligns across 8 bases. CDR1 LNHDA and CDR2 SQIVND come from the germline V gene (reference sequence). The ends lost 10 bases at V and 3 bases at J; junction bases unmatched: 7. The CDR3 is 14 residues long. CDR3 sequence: CAIRQGSHTGELFF. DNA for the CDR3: TGTGCCATACGACAGGGGTCACACACCGGGGAGCTGTTTTTT. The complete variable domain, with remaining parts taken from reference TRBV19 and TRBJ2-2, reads DGGITQSPKYLFRKEGQNVTLSCEQNLNHDAMYWYRQDPGQGLRLIYYSQIVNDFQKGDIAEGYSVSREKKESFPLTVTSAQKNPTAFYLCAIRQGSHTGELFFGEGSRLTVL.

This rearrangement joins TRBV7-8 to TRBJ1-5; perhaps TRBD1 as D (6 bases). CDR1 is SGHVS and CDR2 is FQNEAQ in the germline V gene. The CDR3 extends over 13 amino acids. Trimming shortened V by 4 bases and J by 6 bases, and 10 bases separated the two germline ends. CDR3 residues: CASSSQGSQPQHF. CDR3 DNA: TGTGCCAGCAGCTCCCAGGGGAGTCAGCCCCAGCATTTT.